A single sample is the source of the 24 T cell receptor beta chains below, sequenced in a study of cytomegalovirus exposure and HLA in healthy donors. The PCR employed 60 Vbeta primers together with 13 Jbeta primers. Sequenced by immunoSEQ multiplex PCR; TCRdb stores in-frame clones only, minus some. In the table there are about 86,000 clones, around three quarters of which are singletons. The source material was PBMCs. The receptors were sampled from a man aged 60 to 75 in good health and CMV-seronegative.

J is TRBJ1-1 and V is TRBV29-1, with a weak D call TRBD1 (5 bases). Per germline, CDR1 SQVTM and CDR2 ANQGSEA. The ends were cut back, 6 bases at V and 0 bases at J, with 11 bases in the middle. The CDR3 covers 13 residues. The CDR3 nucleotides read TGCAGCGTCCAGGGAGGGGTGAACACTGAAGCTTTCTTT. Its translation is CSVQGGVNTEAFF.

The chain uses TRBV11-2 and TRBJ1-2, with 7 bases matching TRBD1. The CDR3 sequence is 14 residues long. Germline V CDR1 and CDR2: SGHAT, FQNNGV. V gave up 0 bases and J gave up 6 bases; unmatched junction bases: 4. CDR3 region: CASSLERTGNGYTF. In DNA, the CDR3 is TGTGCCAGCAGCTTAGAACGGACAGGCAATGGCTACACCTTC.

The CDR3 DNA is TGTGCCAGCATACTAGCGGGGGGTGGTGGCACCGGGGAGCTGTTTTTT. Its protein product is CASILAGGGGTGELFF. V usage is TRBV2 and J usage is TRBJ2-2; TRBD2 aligns across 12 bases. This CDR3 has 16 residues. Germline values: CDR1 SNHLY, CDR2 FYNNEI. Trimming removed 7 bases from V and 4 bases from J; junction bases left unmatched: 7.

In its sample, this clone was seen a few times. The CDR3 DNA reads as TGTGCCAGTAGTTCGCCGGGACTAGCGGGCCCGGGTACGCAGTATTTT. Its protein is CASSSPGLAGPGTQYF. The chain carries TRBV19 and TRBJ2-3; TRBD2 matches at 12 bases. After removal of 5 bases from V and 8 bases from J, the junction contained 11 bases not matched to a gene. Germline CDR1 is LNHDA and CDR2 is SQIVND (reference sequence). This CDR3 is built from 16 residues.

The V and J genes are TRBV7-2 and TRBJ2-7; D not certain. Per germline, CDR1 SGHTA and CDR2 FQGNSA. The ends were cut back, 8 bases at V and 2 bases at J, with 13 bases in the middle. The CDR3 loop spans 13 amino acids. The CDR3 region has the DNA TGTGCCAGCGTTCTCTCTCCTACCTACGAGCAGTACTTC. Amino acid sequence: CASVLSPTYEQYF.

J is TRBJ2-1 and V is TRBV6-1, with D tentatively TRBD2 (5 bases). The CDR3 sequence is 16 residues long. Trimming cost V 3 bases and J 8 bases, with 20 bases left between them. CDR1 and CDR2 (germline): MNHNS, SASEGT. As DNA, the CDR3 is TGTGCCAGCAGTGATGCCCATGAACCAGCGAGGGATGAGCAGTTCTTC. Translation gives CASSDAHEPARDEQFF.

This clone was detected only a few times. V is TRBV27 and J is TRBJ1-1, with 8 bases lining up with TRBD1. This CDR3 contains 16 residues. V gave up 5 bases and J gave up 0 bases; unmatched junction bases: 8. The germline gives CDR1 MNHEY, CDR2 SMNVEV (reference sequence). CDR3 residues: CASSPRQGRMNTEAFF. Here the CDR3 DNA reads TGTGCCAGCAGTCCCCGACAGGGGCGGATGAACACTGAAGCTTTCTTT.

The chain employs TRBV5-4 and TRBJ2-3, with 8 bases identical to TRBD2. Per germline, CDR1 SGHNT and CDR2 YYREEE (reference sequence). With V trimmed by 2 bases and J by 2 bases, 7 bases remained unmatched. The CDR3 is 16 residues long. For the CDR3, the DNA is TGTGCCAGCAGCTTACGCCTAGCGGGCCCCACAGATACGCAGTATTTT. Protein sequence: CASSLRLAGPTDTQYF. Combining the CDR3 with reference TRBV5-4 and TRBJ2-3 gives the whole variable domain ETGVTQSPTHLIKTRGQQVTLRCSSQSGHNTVSWYQQALGQGPQFIFQYYREEENGRGNFPPRFSGLQFPNYSSELNVNALELDDSALYLCASSLRLAGPTDTQYFGPGTRLTVL.

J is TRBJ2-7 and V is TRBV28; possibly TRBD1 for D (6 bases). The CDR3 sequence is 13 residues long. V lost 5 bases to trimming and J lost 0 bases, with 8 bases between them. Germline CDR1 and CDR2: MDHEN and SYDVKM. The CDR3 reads CASSPDSSYEQYF. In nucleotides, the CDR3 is TGTGCCAGCAGTCCGGACAGCTCCTACGAGCAGTACTTC.

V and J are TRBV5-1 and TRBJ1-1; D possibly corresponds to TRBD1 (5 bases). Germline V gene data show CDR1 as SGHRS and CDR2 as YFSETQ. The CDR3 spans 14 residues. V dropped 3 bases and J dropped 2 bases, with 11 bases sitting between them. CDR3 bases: TGCGCCAGCAGCTACCAGGACACCAACACTGAAGCTTTCTTT. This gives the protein CASSYQDTNTEAFF.

The CDR3 DNA sequence: TGTGCCAGCACCGAGACAGGGGTAGAAGAGACCCAGTACTTC. Translated, it gives CASTETGVEETQYF. This chain connects TRBV7-2 to TRBJ2-5; TRBD1 agrees at 8 bases. This CDR3 comprises 14 residues. Germline V CDR1 and CDR2: SGHTA, FQGNSA. V was pared by 7 bases and J by 3 bases, with 7 bases of the junction left unmatched.

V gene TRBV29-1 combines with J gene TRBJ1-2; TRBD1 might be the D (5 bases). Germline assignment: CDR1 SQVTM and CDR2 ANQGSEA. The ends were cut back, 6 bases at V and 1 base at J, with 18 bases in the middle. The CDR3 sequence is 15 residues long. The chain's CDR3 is CSVDTRVENNYGYTF. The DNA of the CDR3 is TGCAGCGTGGACACACGGGTCGAGAATAACTATGGCTACACCTTC.

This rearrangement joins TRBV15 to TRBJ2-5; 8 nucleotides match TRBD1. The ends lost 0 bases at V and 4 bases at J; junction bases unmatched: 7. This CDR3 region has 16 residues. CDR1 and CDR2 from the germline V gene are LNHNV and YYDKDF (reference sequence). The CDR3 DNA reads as TGTGCCACCAGCAGAGAGGGGACAGGAAACCCAGAGACCCAGTACTTC. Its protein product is CATSREGTGNPETQYF.

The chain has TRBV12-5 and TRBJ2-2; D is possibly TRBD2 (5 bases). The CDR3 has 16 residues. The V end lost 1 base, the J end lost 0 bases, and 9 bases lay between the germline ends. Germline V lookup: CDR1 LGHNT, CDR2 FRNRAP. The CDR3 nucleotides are TGTGCTAGTGGTTTGGGCGGACTCTCGAACACCGGGGAGCTGTTTTTT. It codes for CASGLGGLSNTGELFF.

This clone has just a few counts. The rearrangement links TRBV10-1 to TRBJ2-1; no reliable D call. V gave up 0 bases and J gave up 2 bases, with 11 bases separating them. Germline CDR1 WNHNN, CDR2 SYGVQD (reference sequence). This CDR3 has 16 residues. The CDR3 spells CASSESVGTTYNEQFF. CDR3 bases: TGCGCCAGCAGTGAGTCAGTTGGCACGACCTACAATGAGCAGTTCTTC.

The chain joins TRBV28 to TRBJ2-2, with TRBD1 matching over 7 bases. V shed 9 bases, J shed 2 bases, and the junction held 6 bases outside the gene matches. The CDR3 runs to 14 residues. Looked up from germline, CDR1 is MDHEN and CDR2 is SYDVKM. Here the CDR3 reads CASITGANTGELFF. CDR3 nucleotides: TGTGCCAGTATTACAGGGGCAAACACCGGGGAGCTGTTTTTT.

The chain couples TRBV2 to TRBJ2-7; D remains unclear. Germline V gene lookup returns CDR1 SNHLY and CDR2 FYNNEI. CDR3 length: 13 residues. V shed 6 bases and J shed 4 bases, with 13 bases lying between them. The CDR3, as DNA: TGTGCCAGCAGATTAAACGACGGGTACGAGCAGTACTTC. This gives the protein CASRLNDGYEQYF.

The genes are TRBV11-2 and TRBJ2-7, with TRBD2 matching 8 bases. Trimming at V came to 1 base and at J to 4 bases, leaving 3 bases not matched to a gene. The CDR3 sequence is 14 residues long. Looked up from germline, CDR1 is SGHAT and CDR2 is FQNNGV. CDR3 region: CASSLVAGRYEQYF. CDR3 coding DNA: TGTGCCAGCAGCTTAGTAGCGGGGAGATACGAGCAGTACTTC.

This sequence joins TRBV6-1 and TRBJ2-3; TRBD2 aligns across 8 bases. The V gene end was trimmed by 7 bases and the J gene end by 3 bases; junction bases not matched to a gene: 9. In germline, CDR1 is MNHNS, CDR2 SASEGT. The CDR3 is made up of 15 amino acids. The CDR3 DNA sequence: TGTGCCAGCACCGAAGGTCGGGAGGGGACAGATACGCAGTATTTT. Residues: CASTEGREGTDTQYF.

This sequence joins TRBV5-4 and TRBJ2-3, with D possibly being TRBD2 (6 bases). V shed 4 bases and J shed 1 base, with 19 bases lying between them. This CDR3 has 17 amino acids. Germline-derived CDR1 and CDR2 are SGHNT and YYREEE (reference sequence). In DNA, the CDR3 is TGTGCCAGCAGCGAAATTGGGGAGGCAGGGCGCACAGATACGCAGTATTTT. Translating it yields CASSEIGEAGRTDTQYF.

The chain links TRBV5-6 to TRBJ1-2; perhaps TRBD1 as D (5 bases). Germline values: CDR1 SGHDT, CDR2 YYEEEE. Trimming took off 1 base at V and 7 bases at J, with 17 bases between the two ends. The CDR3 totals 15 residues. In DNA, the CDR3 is TGTGCCAGCAGCTTGCCCGCAGGGCGGATCTCTGGCTACACCTTC. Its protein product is CASSLPAGRISGYTF.

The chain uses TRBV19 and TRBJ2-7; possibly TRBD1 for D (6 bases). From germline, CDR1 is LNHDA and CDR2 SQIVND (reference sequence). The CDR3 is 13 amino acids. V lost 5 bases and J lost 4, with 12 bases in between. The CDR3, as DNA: TGTGCCAGTAGTCTCAGAACAGGGTACGAGCAGTACTTC. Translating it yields CASSLRTGYEQYF.

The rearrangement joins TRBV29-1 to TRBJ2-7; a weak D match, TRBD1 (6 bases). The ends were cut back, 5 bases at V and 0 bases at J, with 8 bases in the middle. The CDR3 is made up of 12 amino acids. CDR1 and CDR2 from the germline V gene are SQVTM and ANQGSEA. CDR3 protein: CSVQDSSYEQYF. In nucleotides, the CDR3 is TGCAGCGTTCAGGACAGCTCCTACGAGCAGTACTTC.

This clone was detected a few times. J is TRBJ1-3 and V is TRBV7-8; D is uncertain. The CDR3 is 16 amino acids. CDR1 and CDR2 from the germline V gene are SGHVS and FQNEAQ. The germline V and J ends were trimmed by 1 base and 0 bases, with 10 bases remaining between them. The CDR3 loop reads CASSLVRGGSGNTIYF. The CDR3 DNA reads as TGTGCCAGCAGCTTAGTACGAGGAGGCTCTGGAAACACCATATATTTT.